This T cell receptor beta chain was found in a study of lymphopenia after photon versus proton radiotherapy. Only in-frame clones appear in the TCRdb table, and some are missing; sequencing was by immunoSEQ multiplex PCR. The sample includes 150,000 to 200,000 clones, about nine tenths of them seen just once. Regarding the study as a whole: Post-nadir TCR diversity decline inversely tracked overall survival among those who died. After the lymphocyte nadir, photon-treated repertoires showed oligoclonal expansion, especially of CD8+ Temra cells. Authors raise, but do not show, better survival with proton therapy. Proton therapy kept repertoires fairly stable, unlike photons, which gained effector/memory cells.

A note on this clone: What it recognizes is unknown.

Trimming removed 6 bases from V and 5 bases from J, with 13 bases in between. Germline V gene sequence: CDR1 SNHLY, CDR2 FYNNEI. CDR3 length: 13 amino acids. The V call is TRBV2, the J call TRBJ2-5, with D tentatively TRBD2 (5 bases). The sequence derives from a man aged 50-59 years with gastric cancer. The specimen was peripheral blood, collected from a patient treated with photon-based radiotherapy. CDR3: CASSGAIAETQYF. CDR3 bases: TGTGCCAGCAGCGGCGCAATAGCGGAGACCCAGTACTTC.